This entry describes one T cell receptor beta chain. The antigen is unknown. The CDR3 is made up of 14 amino acids. Trimming took off 6 bases at V and 4 bases at J, with 14 bases between the two ends. Germline CDR1 is MNHEY and CDR2 is SMNVEV (reference sequence). TCRdb passed the PCR reads through MiXCR, listing each CDR3 protein once. The sample carries tens of thousands of distinct CDR3 sequences, around 27% recorded once. The sample belongs to a study of molecular identifiers for immune sequencing clone quantification. Sorting recovered naive CD8 T cells on a CD8+CD4-CCR7+CD45RA+ profile. Points from the study as a whole: Highly expanded clone sizes could end up underestimated if a barcode were shared by identical TCR molecules. Clones above 20 RNA copies held over 97% of effector molecules, under 1% in naive cells.

The genes are TRBV27 and TRBJ2-3, with D perhaps matching TRBD1 (6 bases). Sequencing input: naive CD8+ T cells from blood, with Jurkat cell RNA spiked in. Described subset: FACS-sorted CD8+CD4-CCR7+CD45RA+ naive T cells. The receptor was derived from a human donor in good health. Some libraries in this study had Jurkat cell RNA spiked in. CDR3 sequence reads: CASSQEGGSDTQYF. CDR3 nucleotides: TGTGCCAGCAGCCAAGAAGGGGGTTCAGATACGCAGTATTTT.